What follows describes a single TCR beta chain. Deletions cut 6 bases from V and 0 bases from J, with 17 bases between. CDR3 length equals 16 residues. Germline values: CDR1 SGHRS, CDR2 YFSETQ. This specimen belongs to a study of blood T cell repertoires in COVID-19. Study overall: The analysed material was cDNA or gDNA that came from T cells, B-cell-depleted T cells, or PBMCs.

Using immunoSEQ multiplex PCR, the repertoire was profiled, and TCRdb retains in-frame clones only, with some absent. The sample holds about 170,000 clones; about 85% are singletons and the top ten take around 8.9%. Sequenced: peripheral blood. The chain joins TRBV5-1 to TRBJ2-3, with a weak D call TRBD2 (6 bases). The sequence derives from a woman of 80 years or more with COVID-19, enrolled during active disease. CDR3 in amino acids: CASTYGGLTSTDTQYF. The CDR3 DNA reads as TGCGCCAGCACTTACGGGGGTCTCACTAGCACAGATACGCAGTATTTT.